The 27 T cell receptor beta chains reported below all come from one sample, sequenced in a study of shared clonotypes between healthy human individuals. Sequenced by immunoSEQ multiplex PCR; TCRdb stores in-frame clones only, minus some. The sample lists about 1.1 million clones; around three quarters were seen once. Material: memory CD4+ T cells from PBMCs. Subset denoted: CD45RA-negative fraction. The receptor source for this set is a man aged 18-30 years in good health. Some clones in this sample may be carry-over from other donors' samples.

The chain is built from TRBV28 and TRBJ2-5, with D possibly called TRBD1 or TRBD2 (5 bases each). Trimming pared 9 bases from V and 4 bases from J, leaving 18 bases between. There are 14 residues in the CDR3. Germline V gene sequence: CDR1 MDHEN, CDR2 SYDVKM. The CDR3 reads CASNEGPRGETQYF. In DNA form, the CDR3 reads TGTGCCAGTAATGAGGGGCCTAGGGGAGAGACCCAGTACTTC.

This sequence joins TRBV7-2 and TRBJ2-1; D not certain. V lost 5 bases and J lost 7, with 18 bases in between. Germline values: CDR1 SGHTA, CDR2 FQGNSA. The CDR3 is 15 amino acids. The CDR3 loop is CASSSTRPVRNEQFF. Written as DNA, the CDR3 is TGTGCCAGCAGCAGCACAAGACCTGTTAGGAATGAGCAGTTCTTC.

The V call is TRBV7-2, the J call TRBJ2-2, with 12 bases matching TRBD2. This CDR3 has 19 amino acids. The V gene end was trimmed by 2 bases and the J gene end by 3 bases; junction bases not matched to a gene: 10. In germline, CDR1 is SGHTA, CDR2 FQGNSA. The CDR3 sequence: CASSLNPALAGGDTGELFF. The CDR3 nucleotides are TGTGCCAGCAGCTTAAACCCTGCACTAGCGGGAGGCGACACCGGGGAGCTGTTTTTT.

The chain links TRBV5-4 to TRBJ2-3; TRBD1 aligns across 9 bases. Germline V gene sequence: CDR1 SGHNT, CDR2 YYREEE (reference sequence). The CDR3 runs 14 residues. J gave up 5 bases and V 1 base, and 2 bases lay outside the gene matches. The CDR3 here is CASSLRDREDTQYF. The DNA for the CDR3 is TGTGCCAGCAGCTTGAGGGACAGGGAAGATACGCAGTATTTT.

The rearrangement links TRBV29-1 to TRBJ2-7; D remains unclear. Trimming cost V 4 bases and J 5 bases, with 12 bases left between them. This CDR3 is built from 12 residues. Germline assignment: CDR1 SQVTM and CDR2 ANQGSEA. CDR3 residues: CSVGPGVNEQYF. Written as DNA, the CDR3 is TGCAGCGTTGGGCCAGGAGTTAACGAGCAGTACTTC.

This clone showed up just a few times. The rearrangement links TRBV28 to TRBJ1-2; D gene ambiguous. This CDR3 has 16 residues. Germline CDR1 reads MDHEN; CDR2 reads SYDVKM. V dropped 5 bases and J dropped 4 bases, with 20 bases sitting between them. The CDR3: CASSPGPVLSGYGYTF. CDR3 DNA: TGTGCCAGCAGTCCTGGGCCGGTTCTTTCGGGCTATGGCTACACCTTC.

The chain carries TRBV5-1 and TRBJ2-3; no firm D call. Germline V gene sequence: CDR1 SGHRS, CDR2 YFSETQ. V lost 0 bases to trimming and J lost 6 bases, with 11 bases between them. The CDR3 contains 14 residues. The CDR3 region is CASSLGHSGDTQYF. The CDR3 bases are TGCGCCAGCAGCTTGGGGCATTCTGGGGATACGCAGTATTTT.

This chain joins TRBV7-9 and TRBJ2-5; maybe TRBD1 (5 bases). Germline CDR1 SEHNR, CDR2 FQNEAQ (reference sequence). There are 16 residues in the CDR3. The ends were cut back, 0 bases at V and 3 bases at J, with 14 bases in the middle. Written as DNA, the CDR3 is TGTGCCAGCAGCTTAGCGGTTGGTACAGGAGAAGAGACCCAGTACTTC. Translation gives CASSLAVGTGEETQYF.

In its sample, this clone was seen a few times. The rearrangement joins TRBV7-8 to TRBJ2-1; 7 nucleotides agree with TRBD1. CDR3 length: 14 amino acids. Germline V CDR1 and CDR2: SGHVS, FQNEAQ. The V segment lost 11 bases and the J segment 4 bases; nucleotides outside the gene matches: 11. The CDR3 region is CAVGARDSYNEQFF. CDR3 in DNA: TGTGCCGTGGGGGCGAGGGACAGTTACAATGAGCAGTTCTTC.

J is TRBJ1-1 and V is TRBV9; no clear D gene. Germline V gives CDR1 SGDLS, CDR2 YYNGEE. V was trimmed by 7 bases and J by 3 bases, leaving 13 bases between them. The CDR3 has 13 residues. The CDR3 region is CASAGSTHTEAFF. The CDR3 DNA reads TGTGCCAGCGCAGGAAGCACCCACACTGAAGCTTTCTTT. Variable domain in full (rest from reference TRBV9 and TRBJ1-1): DSGVTQTPKHLITATGQRVTLRCSPRSGDLSVYWYQQSLDQGLQFLIQYYNGEERAKGNILERFSAQQFPDLHSELNLSSLELGDSALYFCASAGSTHTEAFFGQGTRLTVV.

Comment on this clone: Being one base from a much bigger clone, this may be a read error. The rearrangement joins TRBV28 to TRBJ1-2; D perhaps matches TRBD1 (5 bases). The V gene's germline CDR1 is MDHEN and CDR2 SYDVKM. V lost 6 bases to trimming and J lost 7 bases, with 6 bases between them. This CDR3 region has 10 residues. This CDR3 is CASRQGGYTF. The DNA for the CDR3 is TGTGCCAGCAGGCAGGGTGGCTACACCTTC.

This clone was observed many times. This same CDR3 is encoded by further DNA sequences in the sample. The chain couples TRBV18 to TRBJ2-5; D not certain. Trimming pared 3 bases from V and 1 base from J, leaving 0 bases between. Per germline, CDR1 KGHSH and CDR2 LQKENI. The length of the CDR3 is 11 residues. The CDR3 nucleotides read TGTGCCAGCTCACCCCAAGAGACCCAGTACTTC. It translates to CASSPQETQYF.

To note about this clone: Other DNA sequences in this specimen translate into the identical CDR3. The chain carries TRBV30 and TRBJ2-7; D ambiguous. CDR1 is GTSNPN, CDR2 SVGIG, per germline (reference sequence). V gave up 1 base and J gave up 2 bases, with 6 bases separating them. The CDR3 is 12 residues long. The CDR3 loop reads CAWSAGAYEQYF. CDR3 sequence (DNA): TGTGCCTGGAGTGCAGGAGCCTACGAGCAGTACTTC.

CDR3 loop: CASSPVAGGSTEAFF. CDR3 DNA: TGCGCCAGCAGCCCCGTGGCGGGGGGAAGTACTGAAGCTTTCTTT. The genes are TRBV5-1 and TRBJ1-1; TRBD1 is a possible D gene (5 bases). The CDR3 has 15 amino acids. CDR1 and CDR2 (germline): SGHRS, YFSETQ. The V and J ends lost 4 bases and 5 bases respectively, with 18 bases between them. The full variable domain, rest sourced from reference TRBV5-1 and TRBJ1-1, is KAGVTQTPRYLIKTRGQQVTLSCSPISGHRSVSWYQQTPGQGLQFLFEYFSETQRNKGNFPGRFSGRQFSNSRSEMNVSTLELGDSALYLCASSPVAGGSTEAFFGQGTRLTVV.

This clone occurred once. V gene TRBV11-2 combines with J gene TRBJ2-3; TRBD1 or TRBD2 may be the D gene (6 bases each). The V end lost 4 bases, the J end lost 2 bases, and 19 bases lay between the germline ends. The germline CDR1 and CDR2 sequences are SGHAT and FQNNGV. The CDR3 has 17 amino acids. The CDR3 sequence is CASSSTWTAGFTDTQYF. The CDR3 DNA is TGTGCCAGCAGCTCGACCTGGACAGCGGGCTTCACAGATACGCAGTATTTT. The full variable domain, rest sourced from reference TRBV11-2 and TRBJ2-3, is EAGVAQSPRYKIIEKRQSVAFWCNPISGHATLYWYQQILGQGPKLLIQFQNNGVVDDSQLPKDRFSAERLKGVDSTLKIQPAKLEDSAVYLCASSSTWTAGFTDTQYFGPGTRLTVL.

J is TRBJ2-1 and V is TRBV19; TRBD1 is a possible D gene (6 bases). Germline assignment: CDR1 LNHDA and CDR2 SQIVND (reference sequence). The CDR3 contains 14 residues. V was trimmed by 7 bases and J by 4 bases, leaving 14 bases between them. CDR3 loop: CASTLDSAYNEQFF. The CDR3 bases are TGTGCCAGTACCTTGGACAGCGCTTACAATGAGCAGTTCTTC.

The CDR3 reads CASSESIGSGTFALGYTF. For the CDR3, the DNA is TGTGCCAGCAGTGAATCAATTGGGTCCGGGACATTCGCTCTTGGCTACACCTTC. The chain employs TRBV6-1 and TRBJ1-2; a possible D gene is TRBD1 (6 bases). The CDR3 is made up of 18 amino acids. The ends were cut back, 2 bases at V and 7 bases at J, with 26 bases in the middle. The germline V gene has CDR1 MNHNS and CDR2 SASEGT.

This clone was recorded at least ten times. The rearrangement uses TRBV28 and TRBJ1-2; tentative D call: TRBD1 (6 bases). V was shortened by 6 bases and J by 7 bases, with 12 bases between the two germline ends. Germline V gene sequence: CDR1 MDHEN, CDR2 SYDVKM. CDR3 length equals 12 residues. The CDR3 nucleotides read TGTGCCAGCAGCGTCAGGGGCGGTGGCTACACCTTC. This gives the protein CASSVRGGGYTF.

On this clone itself: Other DNA sequences of this sample code for an identical CDR3. The chain couples TRBV9 to TRBJ2-1; D unclear. Between the trimmed V and J ends, which lost 0 bases and 2 bases, there was a span of 9 bases. The CDR3 length is 15 residues. Germline V gene data show CDR1 as SGDLS and CDR2 as YYNGEE. The CDR3 here is CASSVGGPTYNEQFF. The CDR3 DNA reads TGTGCCAGCAGCGTAGGTGGGCCTACCTACAATGAGCAGTTCTTC.

V gene TRBV30 combines with J gene TRBJ2-3; TRBD2 matches at 9 bases. With V trimmed by 8 bases and J by 3 bases, 6 bases remained unmatched. CDR3 length: 13 residues. From germline, CDR1 is GTSNPN and CDR2 SVGIG (reference sequence). CDR3 nucleotide sequence: TGTGCCACCAGCGGGGGGCCGACAGATACGCAGTATTTT. Translating gives CATSGGPTDTQYF.

This rearrangement joins TRBV11-2 to TRBJ2-7; D is perhaps TRBD1 or TRBD2 (5 bases each). V lost 8 bases to trimming and J lost 4 bases, with 15 bases between them. This CDR3 is 13 amino acids long. Germline values: CDR1 SGHAT, CDR2 FQNNGV. The CDR3 coding sequence is TGTGCCAGCGCTCGGGGACCCGGATACGAGCAGTACTTC. Its translation is CASARGPGYEQYF.

In its sample, this clone was seen once. In DNA, the CDR3 is TGTGCTAGTGGTTTGAGCTACACCTTC. Protein: CASGLSYTF. This chain links TRBV12-5 with TRBJ1-2; D not resolved. CDR1 is LGHNT and CDR2 is FRNRAP in the germline V gene. The CDR3 spans 9 residues. Trimming pared 2 bases from V and 9 bases from J, leaving 1 base between.

V usage is TRBV7-8 and J usage is TRBJ2-1; TRBD1 aligns across 7 bases. CDR3 length: 15 residues. Trimming took 5 bases from V and 10 from J; bases not matched to a gene: 14. Germline CDR1 reads SGHVS; CDR2 reads FQNEAQ. The CDR3 here is CASSARDSDDPEQFF. The CDR3 DNA sequence: TGTGCCAGCAGCGCCCGGGACAGCGACGACCCCGAGCAGTTCTTC.

CDR3 bases: TGTGCCAGCAGTGAAGCGCATGGACCCCTTACGCAGTATTTT. Amino acids: CASSEAHGPLTQYF. The gene calls are TRBV6-1 and TRBJ2-3; D is ambiguous. CDR3 length: 14 amino acids. V lost 0 bases, J lost 8 bases, and 12 bases lay in between. Germline lookup yields CDR1 MNHNS and CDR2 SASEGT.

The rearrangement links TRBV2 to TRBJ2-5; TRBD2 aligns across 12 bases. Looked up from germline, CDR1 is SNHLY and CDR2 is FYNNEI. The CDR3 spans 16 residues. The trim removed 4 bases at V and 6 bases at J, leaving 9 bases unmatched. The CDR3 sequence is CASSVVRLAGGQTQYF. The CDR3 DNA reads as TGTGCCAGCAGTGTCGTCCGGCTAGCGGGAGGGCAGACCCAGTACTTC. Full variable domain (missing parts from reference TRBV2 and TRBJ2-5): EPEVTQTPSHQVTQMGQEVILRCVPISNHLYFYWYRQILGQKVEFLVSFYNNEISEKSEIFDDQFSVERPDGSNFTLKIRSTKLEDSAMYFCASSVVRLAGGQTQYFGPGTRLLVL.

The rearrangement joins TRBV9 to TRBJ1-3; D is ambiguous. Germline V gene sequence: CDR1 SGDLS, CDR2 YYNGEE. This CDR3 spans 17 amino acids. V was clipped by 3 bases and J by 0 bases, with 16 bases between them. The CDR3 sequence: CASSASLTVSSGNTIYF. The DNA for the CDR3 is TGTGCCAGCAGCGCCTCACTGACGGTGAGCTCTGGAAACACCATATATTTT.

This sequence joins TRBV19 and TRBJ2-3, with 10 bases aligning to TRBD2. Trimming took 4 bases from V and 5 from J; bases not matched to a gene: 6. Per the germline V gene, CDR1 is LNHDA and CDR2 is SQIVND (reference sequence). The CDR3 is 15 residues long. CDR3 loop: CASSRLAGAQDTQYF. CDR3 sequence (DNA): TGTGCCAGTAGTAGGCTAGCGGGAGCGCAAGATACGCAGTATTTT. Complete variable domain (other parts from reference TRBV19 and TRBJ2-3): DGGITQSPKYLFRKEGQNVTLSCEQNLNHDAMYWYRQDPGQGLRLIYYSQIVNDFQKGDIAEGYSVSREKKESFPLTVTSAQKNPTAFYLCASSRLAGAQDTQYFGPGTRLTVL.